This is a list of T cell receptor beta chains from one sample in a study of tumour-infiltrating T cells in Burkitt lymphoma. The table came from immunoSEQ multiplex PCR; TCRdb's copy has only in-frame clones and leaves some out. The table includes some 9,200 clones, approximately 65% detected once. Sequencing was carried out using tumor tissue. These TCRs come from a human donor with diffuse large B-cell lymphoma. Each CDR3 is given with its conserved first and last residue. Fields, in order: D gene, clone size, J gene, CDR3 length, V gene, CDR3 DNA, CDR3 protein. The D gene is left open where the match is weak. Not all rows give a size; the values are once, few, many and, for expanded clones, a class.

.,.,TRBJ2-2,16,TRBV7-9,TGTGCCAGCAGCTTAGAAGTCAGGGGGGGCACCGGGGAGCTGTTTTTT,CASSLEVRGGTGELFF
.,.,TRBJ2-7,12,TRBV7-3,TGTGCCAGCAGCTTAACAGGGGCCGAGCAGTACTTC,CASSLTGAEQYF
TRBD1,.,TRBJ2-7,13,TRBV6-1,TGTGCCAGCAGTCCCGGGACAGGGACAGGGCAGTACTTC,CASSPGTGTGQYF
.,.,TRBJ2-7,13,TRBV11-2,TGTGCCAGCAGCTTAAGCGACAACTACGAGCAGTACTTC,CASSLSDNYEQYF
.,.,TRBJ2-7,13,TRBV6-6,TGTGCCAGCAGTCCCGGACAGAACTACGAGCAGTACTTC,CASSPGQNYEQYF
TRBD1,.,TRBJ1-6,13,TRBV15,TGTGCCACAGCGGGGACAGTTAATTCACCCCTCCACTTT,CATAGTVNSPLHF
TRBD1,.,TRBJ2-1,16,TRBV7-9,TGTGCCAGCGGACTAATACGGGACAGGGTCTACGATGAGCAGTTCTTC,CASGLIRDRVYDEQFF
.,.,TRBJ1-1,12,TRBV5-4,TGTGCCAGCAGCTTTGGCAACACTGAAGCTTTCTTT,CASSFGNTEAFF
TRBD1,.,TRBJ1-1,12,TRBV5-1,TGCGCCAGCAGCCCCGAGACAGGGGAAGCTTTCTTT,CASSPETGEAFF
.,.,TRBJ2-3,15,TRBV5-1,TGCGCCAGCAGCTTGGGGAGCGGAAGCACAGATACGCAGTATTTT,CASSLGSGSTDTQYF
TRBD1,few,TRBJ2-1,15,TRBV5-4,TGTGCCAGCAGCTTGGGGGGGACAGGATACAATGAGCAGTTCTTC,CASSLGGTGYNEQFF
TRBD1,few,TRBJ1-4,17,TRBV15,TGTGCCACCAGCAGAGATAATGACAGGGTGTTGGGTGAAAAACTGTTTTTT,CATSRDNDRVLGEKLFF
TRBD1,few,TRBJ1-4,15,TRBV7-9,TGTGCCAGCAGCGATACCGGGACAGGGGGCGAAAAACTGTTTTTT,CASSDTGTGGEKLFF
.,.,TRBJ1-5,15,TRBV5-6,TGTGCCAGCAGCTTGTTCGGACGTAGCAATCAGCCCCAGCATTTT,CASSLFGRSNQPQHF
.,.,TRBJ1-5,15,TRBV6-1,TGTGCCAGCAGTGCCCACAGGGCCGGTTACCAGCCCCAGCATTTT,CASSAHRAGYQPQHF
.,.,TRBJ2-7,11,TRBV7-9,TGTGCCAGCAATGAAGTCGGCGAGCAGTACTTC,CASNEVGEQYF
.,.,TRBJ2-3,13,TRBV27,TGTGCCAGCAGTTTATTTGGCAGGGATACGCAGTATTTT,CASSLFGRDTQYF
.,.,TRBJ2-2,16,TRBV5-4,TGTGCCAGCAGCTTGGAGGGGGGGACGAACACCGGGGAGCTGTTTTTT,CASSLEGGTNTGELFF
TRBD2,.,TRBJ2-5,17,TRBV5-1,TGCGCCAGCAGCTTGTCGGCTAGCGGGGGGAACGGCGAGACCCAGTACTTC,CASSLSASGGNGETQYF
.,.,TRBJ1-1,15,TRBV6-5,TGTGCCAGCAGTTACGGGCGCGGACCTTACACTGAAGCTTTCTTT,CASSYGRGPYTEAFF
TRBD1,.,TRBJ2-7,13,TRBV30,TGTGCCTGGAGCGAAGGACAGGGGTACGAGCAGTACTTC,CAWSEGQGYEQYF
.,.,TRBJ2-3,15,TRBV11-2,TGTGCCAGCAGCTTAGATTACCCGGGGACATATACGCAGTATTTT,CASSLDYPGTYTQYF
TRBD1,.,TRBJ1-4,14,TRBV7-8,TGTGCCAGCAGCTTACTGCAGGGGGATGAAAAACTGTTTTTT,CASSLLQGDEKLFF
.,once,TRBJ1-4,15,TRBV5-4,TGTGCCAGCAGCAGAGGCGGGACGCCTAATGAAAAACTGTTTTTT,CASSRGGTPNEKLFF
.,.,TRBJ1-5,13,TRBV28,TGTGCCAGCAGAGGGGGGATCAATCAGCCCCAGCATTTT,CASRGGINQPQHF
.,.,TRBJ1-2,15,TRBV29-1,TGCAGCGTTGAAGATGAAAGGGGGGAGTTCTATGGCTACACCTTC,CSVEDERGEFYGYTF
.,.,TRBJ2-3,13,TRBV15,TGTGCCACCAGCGGATATAGCACAGATACGCAGTATTTT,CATSGYSTDTQYF
TRBD1,.,TRBJ1-6,14,TRBV2,TGTGCCAGCCGAAAGGACAGGGTTGGTTCACCCCTCCACTTT,CASRKDRVGSPLHF
.,.,TRBJ2-1,14,TRBV18,TGTGCCAGCTCACCGGGCTTTATGATAGATGAGCAGTTCTTC,CASSPGFMIDEQFF
.,.,TRBJ2-2,14,TRBV7-2,TGTGCCAGCAGCTTAGGACAGCACACCGGGGAGCTGTTTTTT,CASSLGQHTGELFF
.,.,TRBJ2-3,12,TRBV18,TGTGCCAGCTCACCCTCCACAGATACGCAGTATTTT,CASSPSTDTQYF
TRBD1,.,TRBJ1-1,13,TRBV7-6,TGTGCCAGCAGCTCCGACAGGGACACTGAAGCTTTCTTT,CASSSDRDTEAFF
.,.,TRBJ1-1,13,TRBV4-1,TGCGCCAGCAGCCAGGGGGAGAACACTGAAGCTTTCTTT,CASSQGENTEAFF
.,once,TRBJ2-6,19,TRBV7-9,TGTGCCAGCAGCTTAGACGGGTCGGCTGGTTGGTCTGGGGCCAACGTCCTGACTTTC,CASSLDGSAGWSGANVLTF
TRBD1,.,TRBJ2-1,13,TRBV7-9,TGTGCCAGCAGCTTTCAAGGCAGGGGGCGCATGTTCTTC,CASSFQGRGRMFF
.,.,TRBJ2-7,12,TRBV5-1,TGCGCCAGCAGCTTAACGGGTACCGAGCAGTACTTC,CASSLTGTEQYF
.,.,TRBJ1-1,11,TRBV20-1,TGCAGTGCTACAGTTCTGACTGAAGCTTTCTTT,CSATVLTEAFF
.,few,TRBJ2-3,14,TRBV2,TGTGCCAGCAGTGAGTCCGACCACACAGATACGCAGTATTTT,CASSESDHTDTQYF
.,.,TRBJ1-3,16,TRBV5-1,TGCGCCAGCAGCTTGGCCGGGGGGTTCTCTGGAAACACCATATATTTT,CASSLAGGFSGNTIYF